Sequencing of this T cell receptor (beta chain) was carried out in a study of blood T cell repertoires in COVID-19. The wider study: Material from acute and convalescent COVID-19 was sourced from the United States, Italy and Spain. T cells, B-cell-depleted T cells, or PBMCs supplied cDNA or gDNA.

CDR1 SGHTA and CDR2 FQGNSA come from the germline V gene. Trimming cost V 4 bases and J 0 bases, with 10 bases left between them. The CDR3 is made up of 14 amino acids. In the case of this clone: Other DNA sequences from this sample encode an identical CDR3 as well.

Authors' methods: Estimates of nucleated cell counts were drawn from the amplification of reference gene primers. Profiling relied on immunoSEQ multiplex PCR, and the TCRdb table lists in-frame clones only, not all of them. The D gene and trimming were derived from the DNA, and the V and J assignments and clone size from that table. The sample holds 150,000 to 250,000 clones, almost 85% seen once. The sample was peripheral blood. This chain links TRBV7-2 with TRBJ2-7; D is undetermined. This clonotype was sampled from a human donor with acute or convalescent COVID-19. The donor label of this sample is uncertain. As DNA, the CDR3 is TGTGCCAGCAGCTCACCCAGAAGCTCCTACGAGCAGTACTTC. This encodes CASSSPRSSYEQYF. Full variable domain (outside the CDR3, taken from reference TRBV7-2 and TRBJ2-7): GAGVSQSPSNKVTEKGKDVELRCDPISGHTALYWYRQSLGQGLEFLIYFQGNSAPDKSGLPSDRFSAERTGGSVSTLTIQRTQQEDSAVYLCASSSPRSSYEQYFGPGTRLTVT.